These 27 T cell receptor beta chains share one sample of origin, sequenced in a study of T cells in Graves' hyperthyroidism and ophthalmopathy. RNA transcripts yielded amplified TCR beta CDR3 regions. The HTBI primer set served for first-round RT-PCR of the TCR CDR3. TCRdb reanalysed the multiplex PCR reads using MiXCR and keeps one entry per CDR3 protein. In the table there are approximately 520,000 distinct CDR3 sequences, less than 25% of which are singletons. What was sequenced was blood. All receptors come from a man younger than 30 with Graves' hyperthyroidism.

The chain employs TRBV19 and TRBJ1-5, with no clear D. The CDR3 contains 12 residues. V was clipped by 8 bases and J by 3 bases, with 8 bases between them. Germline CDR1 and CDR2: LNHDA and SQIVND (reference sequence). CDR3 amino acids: CASGDLNQPQHF. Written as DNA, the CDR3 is TGTGCCAGTGGGGATCTCAATCAGCCCCAGCATTTT. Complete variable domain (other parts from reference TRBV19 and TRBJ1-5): DGGITQSPKYLFRKEGQNVTLSCEQNLNHDAMYWYRQDPGQGLRLIYYSQIVNDFQKGDIAEGYSVSREKKESFPLTVTSAQKNPTAFYLCASGDLNQPQHFGDGTRLSIL.

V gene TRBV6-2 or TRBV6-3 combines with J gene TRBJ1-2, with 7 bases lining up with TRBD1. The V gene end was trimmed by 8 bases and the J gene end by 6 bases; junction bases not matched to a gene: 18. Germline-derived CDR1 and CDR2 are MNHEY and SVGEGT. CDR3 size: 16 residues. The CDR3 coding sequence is TGTGCCAGCTCACCGTTTGCAGGGGGGCTGGAGAATGGCTACACCTTC. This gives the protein CASSPFAGGLENGYTF.

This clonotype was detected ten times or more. The CDR3: CASSLLGVGDSNQPQHF. The DNA of the CDR3 is TGTGCCAGCAGTTTATTAGGCGTAGGGGATAGCAATCAGCCCCAGCATTTT. The J gene is TRBJ1-5, the V gene TRBV27, with D possibly matching TRBD1 (5 bases). CDR1 and CDR2 (germline): MNHEY, SMNVEV (reference sequence). The V and J ends lost 1 base and 0 bases respectively, with 13 bases between them. The CDR3 has 17 residues.

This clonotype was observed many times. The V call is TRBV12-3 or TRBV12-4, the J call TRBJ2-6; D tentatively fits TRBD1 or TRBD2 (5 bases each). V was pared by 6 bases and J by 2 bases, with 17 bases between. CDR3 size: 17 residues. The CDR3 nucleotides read TGTGCCAGCAGCCCACCAAGGGGAGCGGCTGGGGCCAACGTCCTGACTTTC. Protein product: CASSPPRGAAGANVLTF.

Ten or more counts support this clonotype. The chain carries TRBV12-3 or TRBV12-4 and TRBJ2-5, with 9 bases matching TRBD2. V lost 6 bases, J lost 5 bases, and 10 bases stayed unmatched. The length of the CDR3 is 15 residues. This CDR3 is CASRGGLAGLETQYF. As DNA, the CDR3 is TGTGCCAGCAGGGGGGGCCTAGCGGGGCTGGAGACCCAGTACTTC.

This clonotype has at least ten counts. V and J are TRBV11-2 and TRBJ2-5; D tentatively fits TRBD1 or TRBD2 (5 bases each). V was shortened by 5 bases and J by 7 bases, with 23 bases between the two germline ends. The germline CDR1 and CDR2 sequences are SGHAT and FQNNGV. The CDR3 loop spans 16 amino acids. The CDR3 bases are TGTGCCAGCAGCACGAGGGGTAAGGGGTCGCCGGTGACCCAGTACTTC. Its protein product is CASSTRGKGSPVTQYF.

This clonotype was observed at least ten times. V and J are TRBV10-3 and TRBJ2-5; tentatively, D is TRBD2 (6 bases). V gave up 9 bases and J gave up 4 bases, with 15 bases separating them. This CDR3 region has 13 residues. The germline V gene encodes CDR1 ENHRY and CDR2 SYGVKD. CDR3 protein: CAIRRGLGETQYF. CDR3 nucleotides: TGTGCCATAAGGCGGGGATTGGGAGAGACCCAGTACTTC.

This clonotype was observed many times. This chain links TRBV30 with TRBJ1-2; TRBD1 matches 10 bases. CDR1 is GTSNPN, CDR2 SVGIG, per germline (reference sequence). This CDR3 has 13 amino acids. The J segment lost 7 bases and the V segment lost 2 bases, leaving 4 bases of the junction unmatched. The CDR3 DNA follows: TGTGCCTGGAGTCCCGGGACAGGGGTTGGCTACACCTTC. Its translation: CAWSPGTGVGYTF.

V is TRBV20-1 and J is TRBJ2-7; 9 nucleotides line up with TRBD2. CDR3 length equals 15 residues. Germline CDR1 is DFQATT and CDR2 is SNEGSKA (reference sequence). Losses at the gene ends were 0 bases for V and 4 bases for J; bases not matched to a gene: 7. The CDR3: CSARDPSGRLYEQYF. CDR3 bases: TGCAGTGCTAGAGATCCCAGCGGGAGGCTTTACGAGCAGTACTTC.

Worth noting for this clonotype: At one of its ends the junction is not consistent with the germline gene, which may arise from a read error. The CDR3 is CSAGRFRGGYTDAFF. The CDR3 DNA follows: TGCAGTGCTGGCCGATTTCGGGGGGGCTATACTGATGCTTTCTTT. The chain combines TRBV20-1 with TRBJ1-1, with D perhaps TRBD1 (6 bases). The CDR3 consists of 15 residues. Germline CDR1 is DFQATT and CDR2 is SNEGSKA (reference sequence).

In nucleotides, the CDR3 is TGTGCCAGCAGTTCCTCGGTTAGCGGGGGGCGCGAGACCCAGTACTTC. This gives the protein CASSSSVSGGRETQYF. The chain recombines TRBV6-2 or TRBV6-3 with TRBJ2-5, with 10 bases identical to TRBD2. V dropped 4 bases and J dropped 5; count of bases not matched to a gene: 10. Germline-derived CDR1 and CDR2 are MNHEY and SVGEGT. The CDR3 is made up of 16 amino acids.

This chain's CDR3 is CASSGGAGLQPQHF. As DNA, the CDR3 is TGTGCCAGCAGCGGGGGAGCAGGGTTGCAGCCCCAGCATTTT. The chain carries TRBV2 and TRBJ1-5; a possible D gene is TRBD1 (5 bases). Between the trimmed V and J ends, which lost 6 bases and 7 bases, there was a span of 16 bases. Germline V gives CDR1 SNHLY, CDR2 FYNNEI. The length of the CDR3 is 14 residues.

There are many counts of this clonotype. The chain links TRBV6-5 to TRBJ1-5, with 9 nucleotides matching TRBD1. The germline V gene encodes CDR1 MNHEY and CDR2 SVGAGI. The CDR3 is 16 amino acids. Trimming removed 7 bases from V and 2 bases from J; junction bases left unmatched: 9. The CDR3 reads CASTDWGQGGNQPQHF. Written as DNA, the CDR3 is TGTGCCAGCACCGACTGGGGACAGGGCGGCAATCAGCCCCAGCATTTT.

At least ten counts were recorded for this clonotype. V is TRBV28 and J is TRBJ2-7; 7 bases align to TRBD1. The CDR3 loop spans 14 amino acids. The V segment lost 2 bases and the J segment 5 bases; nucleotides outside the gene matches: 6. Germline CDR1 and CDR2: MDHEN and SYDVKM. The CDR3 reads CASSLLDRAHEQYF. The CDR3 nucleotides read TGTGCCAGCAGTTTACTCGACAGGGCCCACGAGCAGTACTTC.

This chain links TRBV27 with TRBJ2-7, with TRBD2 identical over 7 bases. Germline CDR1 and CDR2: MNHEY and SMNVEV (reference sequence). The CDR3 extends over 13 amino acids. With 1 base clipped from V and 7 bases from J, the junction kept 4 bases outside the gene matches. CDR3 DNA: TGTGCCAGCAGTTTATATGGGGGGGGAGAGCAGTACTTC. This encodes CASSLYGGGEQYF.

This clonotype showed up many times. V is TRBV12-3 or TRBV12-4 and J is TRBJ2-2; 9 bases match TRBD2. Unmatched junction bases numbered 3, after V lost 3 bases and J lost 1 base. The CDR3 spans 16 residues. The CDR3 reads CASSLRLAENTGELFF. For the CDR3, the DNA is TGTGCCAGCAGTTTGAGACTAGCGGAGAACACCGGGGAGCTGTTTTTT.

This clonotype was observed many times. The CDR3 region is CASSLSAGEAYGYTF. The CDR3 DNA sequence: TGTGCCAGCAGCTTATCCGCAGGGGAGGCCTATGGCTACACCTTC. The chain employs TRBV11-3 and TRBJ1-2, with TRBD1 as a possible D gene (6 bases). The V and J ends lost 2 bases and 4 bases respectively, with 14 bases between them. CDR3 size: 15 residues. The germline V gene encodes CDR1 SGHNT and CDR2 YENEEA.

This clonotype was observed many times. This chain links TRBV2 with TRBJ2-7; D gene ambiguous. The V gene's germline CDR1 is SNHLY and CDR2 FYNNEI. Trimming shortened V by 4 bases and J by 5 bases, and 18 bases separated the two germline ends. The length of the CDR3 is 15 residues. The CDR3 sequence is CASSVEGMLTNEQYF. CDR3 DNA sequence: TGTGCCAGCAGTGTTGAAGGGATGTTAACCAACGAGCAGTACTTC.

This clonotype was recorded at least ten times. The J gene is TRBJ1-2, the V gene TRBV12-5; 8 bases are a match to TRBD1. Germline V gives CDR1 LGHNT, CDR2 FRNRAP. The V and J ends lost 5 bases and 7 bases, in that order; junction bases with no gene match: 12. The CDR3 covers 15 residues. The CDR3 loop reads CASGPDLRGQAGYTF. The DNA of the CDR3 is TGTGCTAGTGGTCCGGACCTCAGGGGGCAGGCTGGCTACACCTTC.

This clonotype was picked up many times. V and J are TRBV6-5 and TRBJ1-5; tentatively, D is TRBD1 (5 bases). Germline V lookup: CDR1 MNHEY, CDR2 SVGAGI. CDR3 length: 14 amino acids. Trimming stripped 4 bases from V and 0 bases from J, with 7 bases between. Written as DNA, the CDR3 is TGTGCCAGCAGTTGGGACGGTAGCAATCAGCCCCAGCATTTT. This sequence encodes CASSWDGSNQPQHF.

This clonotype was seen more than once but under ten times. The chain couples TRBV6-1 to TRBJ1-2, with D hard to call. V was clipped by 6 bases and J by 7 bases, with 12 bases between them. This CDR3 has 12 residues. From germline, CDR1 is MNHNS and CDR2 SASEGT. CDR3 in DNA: TGTGCCAGCAGGGCTAGGGAGGTTGGCTACACCTTC. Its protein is CASRAREVGYTF.

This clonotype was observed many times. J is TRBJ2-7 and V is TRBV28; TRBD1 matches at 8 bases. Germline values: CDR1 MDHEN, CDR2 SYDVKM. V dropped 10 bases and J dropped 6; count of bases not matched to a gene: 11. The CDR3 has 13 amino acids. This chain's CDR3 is CAITGTGPSEQYF. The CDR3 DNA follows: TGTGCCATTACCGGGACAGGTCCATCCGAGCAGTACTTC.

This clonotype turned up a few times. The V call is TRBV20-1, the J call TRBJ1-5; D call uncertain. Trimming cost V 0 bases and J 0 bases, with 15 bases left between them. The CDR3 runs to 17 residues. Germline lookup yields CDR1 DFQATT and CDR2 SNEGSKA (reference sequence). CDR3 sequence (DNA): TGCAGTGCTAGAGATCGCCATAACGGGGATAGCAATCAGCCCCAGCATTTT. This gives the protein CSARDRHNGDSNQPQHF.

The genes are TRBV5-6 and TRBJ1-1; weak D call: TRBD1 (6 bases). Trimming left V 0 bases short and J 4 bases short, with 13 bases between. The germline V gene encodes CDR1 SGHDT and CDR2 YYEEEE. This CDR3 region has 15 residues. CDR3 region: CASSLEGGQITEAFF. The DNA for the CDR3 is TGTGCCAGCAGCTTGGAGGGGGGGCAAATCACTGAAGCTTTCTTT.

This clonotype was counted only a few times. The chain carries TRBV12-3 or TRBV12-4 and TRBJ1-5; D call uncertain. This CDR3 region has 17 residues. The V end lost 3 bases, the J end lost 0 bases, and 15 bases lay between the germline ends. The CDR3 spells CASSLWQAPLSNQPQHF. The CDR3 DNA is TGTGCCAGCAGTTTGTGGCAGGCTCCTCTTAGCAATCAGCCCCAGCATTTT.

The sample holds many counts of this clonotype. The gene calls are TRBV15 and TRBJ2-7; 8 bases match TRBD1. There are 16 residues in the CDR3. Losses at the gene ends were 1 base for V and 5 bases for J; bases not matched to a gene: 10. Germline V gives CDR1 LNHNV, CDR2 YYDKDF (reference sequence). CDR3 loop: CATSRAPGTGYDEQYF. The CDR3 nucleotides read TGTGCCACCAGCAGAGCACCCGGGACAGGCTACGACGAGCAGTACTTC.

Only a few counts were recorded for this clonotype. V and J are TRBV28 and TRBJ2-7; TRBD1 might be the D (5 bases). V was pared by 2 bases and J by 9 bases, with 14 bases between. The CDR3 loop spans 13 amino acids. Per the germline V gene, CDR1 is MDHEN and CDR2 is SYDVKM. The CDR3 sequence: CASSLRGYDWQYF. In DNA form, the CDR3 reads TGTGCCAGCAGTTTAAGGGGCTACGATTGGCAGTACTTC.